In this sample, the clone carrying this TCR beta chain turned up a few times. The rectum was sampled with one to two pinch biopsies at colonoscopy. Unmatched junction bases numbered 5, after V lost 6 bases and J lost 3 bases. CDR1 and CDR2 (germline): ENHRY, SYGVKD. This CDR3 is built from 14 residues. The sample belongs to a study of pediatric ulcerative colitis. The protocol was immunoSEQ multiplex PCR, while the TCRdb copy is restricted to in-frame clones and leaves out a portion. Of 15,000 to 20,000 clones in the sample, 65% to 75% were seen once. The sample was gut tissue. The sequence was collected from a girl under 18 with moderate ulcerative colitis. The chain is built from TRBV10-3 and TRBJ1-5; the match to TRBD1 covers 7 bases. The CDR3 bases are TGTGCCATCAGCCGGGACAGCACCAATCAGCCCCAGCATTTT. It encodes CAISRDSTNQPQHF.